Presented here are 3 T cell receptor beta chains from one specimen sequenced in a study of radiotherapy plus CTLA-4 blockade in lung cancer. Libraries were prepared by immunoSEQ multiplex PCR; TCRdb keeps only in-frame clonotypes and omits some of them. The sample lists tens of thousands of clones, 65% to 85% occurring once. Material: peripheral blood, obtained from a patient treated with radiotherapy plus ipilimumab. All receptors derive from a human donor with non-small cell lung cancer who had stable disease on radiotherapy plus ipilimumab.

The chain has TRBV4-1 and TRBJ1-1; D remains unclear. This CDR3 comprises 16 residues. Germline-derived CDR1 and CDR2 are MGHRA and YSYEKL. The V and J ends lost 0 bases and 0 bases respectively, with 11 bases between them. CDR3 nucleotides: TGCGCCAGCAGCCAAGAGAGGGAACGGATGAACACTGAAGCTTTCTTT. Translated, it gives CASSQERERMNTEAFF.

This chain connects TRBV28 to TRBJ1-6, with TRBD1 matching 9 bases. Trimming took 5 bases from V and 7 from J; bases not matched to a gene: 9. The length of the CDR3 is 16 residues. Looked up from germline, CDR1 is MDHEN and CDR2 is SYDVKM. In DNA form, the CDR3 reads TGTGCCAGCAGTATCCTCGGACAGGGGAAGAATTCACCCCTCCACTTT. This gives the protein CASSILGQGKNSPLHF.

J is TRBJ2-1 and V is TRBV11-3, with no clear D. V lost 5 bases and J 4 bases, leaving 12 bases between the germline ends. This CDR3 contains 14 residues. The germline gives CDR1 SGHNT, CDR2 YENEEA. Here the CDR3 reads CASSPQGSYNEQFF. DNA for the CDR3: TGTGCCAGCAGCCCTCAAGGGTCATACAATGAGCAGTTCTTC.